A selection of T cell receptor beta chains follows, all from one sample in a study of T cells in Graves' hyperthyroidism and ophthalmopathy. TCRdb reanalysed the multiplex PCR reads using MiXCR and keeps one entry per CDR3 protein. The data contain fewer than 450,000 distinct CDR3 sequences, over 11% of them singletons. Sample: blood. The receptors stem from a man aged 45-65 years with Graves' ophthalmopathy. Both conserved end residues are part of each CDR3. A D gene is named only where the DNA matches it firmly. Where a row states a size, it is once, few, many or the class of an expanded clone; other rows omit it.

clone size	D gene	J gene	V gene	CDR3 DNA	CDR3 protein
NA	TRBD1	TRBJ2-6	TRBV19	TGTGCCAGTAGTATGCGAGACAGGGCTGGGGCCAACGTCCTGACTTTC	CASSMRDRAGANVLTF
many	NA	TRBJ1-2	TRBV13	TGTGCCAGCAGCTTAGGGGTCAATGGCTACACCTTC	CASSLGVNGYTF
many	NA	TRBJ1-1	TRBV29-1	TGCAGCGTTGAAGAACGGTCGGCTTGGGCGAACACTGAAGCTTTCTTT	CSVEERSAWANTEAFF
few	TRBD2	TRBJ2-7	TRBV7-9	TGTGCCAGTAGTATAGGGGATAGCGGGATCGAGCAGTACTTC	CASSIGDSGIEQYF
NA	NA	TRBJ2-3	TRBV29-1	TGCAGCGTTGCTCTAACGCAGGTCCCCACAGATACGCAGTATTTT	CSVALTQVPTDTQYF
many	NA	TRBJ1-2	TRBV28	TGTGCCAACTCACCACGACACCTCCCTAACTATGGCTACACCTTC	CANSPRHLPNYGYTF
many	TRBD2	TRBJ2-1	TRBV20-1	TGCAGTGCTCAACCCTGGACTAGCGGGAGCTACAATGAGCAGTTCTTC	CSAQPWTSGSYNEQFF
NA	NA	TRBJ2-3	TRBV12-3/TRBV12-4	TGTGCCAGCAGTTTCGGGCGGGACCGTCACACAGATACGCAGTATTTT	CASSFGRDRHTDTQYF
once	NA	TRBJ1-2	TRBV6-2/TRBV6-3	TGTGCCAGCAGTCCTACAGGGACTCCTGCTAACTATAGCTACACCTTC	CASSPTGTPANYSYTF
few	TRBD2	TRBJ2-7	TRBV20-1	TGCAGTGCTAGGACTAGCGGGATAGGGGAGCAGTACTTC	CSARTSGIGEQYF
many	NA	TRBJ2-7	TRBV11-3	TGTGCCAGCAGCGTAACTAGCTCCGAGCAGTACTTC	CASSVTSSEQYF
many	NA	TRBJ2-3	TRBV2	TGTGCCAGCAGCCTCACAGGGAACACAGATACGCAGTATTTT	CASSLTGNTDTQYF
many	TRBD1	TRBJ2-2	TRBV3-1	TGTGCCAGCAGCCCCCGGACAGGGGGCACCGGGGAGCTGTTTTTT	CASSPRTGGTGELFF
NA	NA	TRBJ1-4	TRBV2	TGTGCCAGCAGTGAGGGGGGGGCTAATGAAAAACTGTTTTTT	CASSEGGANEKLFF
many	NA	TRBJ2-5	TRBV9	TGTGCCAGCAGCGTAGGTGTAGGGCTCCGAGAGACCCAGTACTTC	CASSVGVGLRETQYF
many	NA	TRBJ2-7	TRBV6-1	TGTGCCAGCAGTCCTGGGGGTTTCCCCTACGAGCAGTACTTC	CASSPGGFPYEQYF
many	TRBD2	TRBJ2-7	TRBV11-2	TGTGCCAGCAGCTCCTCCGTGCTAGCGGGAGTTACCTACGAGCAGTACTTC	CASSSSVLAGVTYEQYF
few	NA	TRBJ2-6	TRBV14	TGTGCCAGCAGTGAGCAGGCTTCTGGGGCCAACGTCCTGACTTTC	CASSEQASGANVLTF
NA	TRBD1	TRBJ1-1	TRBV29-1	TGCAGCGTTGAAGGAGGGACAGGGGGTGAAGCTTTCTTT	CSVEGGTGGEAFF
few	NA	TRBJ2-3	TRBV5-8	TGTGCCAGCAGCTCCGGACTCGCTAGGTACACAGATACGCAGTATTTT	CASSSGLARYTDTQYF
NA	TRBD1	TRBJ1-1	TRBV5-6	TGTGCCAGCAGCTTTGACAGGGGGGGCACTGAAGCTTTCTTT	CASSFDRGGTEAFF
many	TRBD1	TRBJ2-7	TRBV27	TGTGCCAGCAGTAATCCGGGACAGAACTACGAGCAGTACTTC	CASSNPGQNYEQYF